The 15 T cell receptor beta chains presented below share a single source sample, sequenced in a study of blood T cell repertoires in COVID-19 (dated by TCRdb to between 2020 and 2021). The protocol used for the library was the immunoSEQ multiplex PCR assay. As stored in TCRdb, this immuneACCESS dataset retains in-frame rearrangements with V and J assigned. A fraction of the clones does not appear; measured against another copy, unresolved V genes explain less than half of the discrepancy, and the remainder lacks a known reason. The sample table records about 250,000 clones; around 89% of these occur just once. Jointly, the top ten make up approximately 6% of the sample. The specimen was peripheral blood. The receptors here all came from a woman in her thirties with COVID-19, enrolled during active disease.

V is TRBV2 and J is TRBJ2-1; 7 bases align to TRBD2. CDR3 length equals 14 residues. V was pared by 2 bases and J by 8 bases, with 6 bases of the junction left unmatched. Germline values: CDR1 SNHLY, CDR2 FYNNEI. The CDR3 sequence: CASSERRAGDEQFF. The CDR3, as DNA: TGTGCCAGCAGTGAAAGGCGGGCGGGGGATGAGCAGTTCTTC.

The rearrangement joins TRBV19 to TRBJ1-1, with 8 positions matching TRBD1. Germline-derived CDR1 and CDR2 are LNHDA and SQIVND (reference sequence). This CDR3 has 16 amino acids. V was clipped by 1 base and J by 0 bases; unmatched bases: 4. The CDR3 is CASSIAGQGMNTEAFF. The CDR3 nucleotides read TGTGCCAGTAGTATAGCTGGACAGGGAATGAACACTGAAGCTTTCTTT.

This rearrangement joins TRBV6-5 to TRBJ1-1; 8 bases line up with TRBD1. V lost 5 bases and J lost 8; bases outside the gene matches: 7. This CDR3 region has 13 residues. CDR1 and CDR2 (germline): MNHEY, SVGAGI. In DNA, the CDR3 is TGTGCCAGCAGTCCGCGACAGGGGAGGGAAGCTTTCTTT. Protein: CASSPRQGREAFF.

V is TRBV25-1 and J is TRBJ2-5; 7 bases match TRBD2. Germline V CDR1 and CDR2: MGHDK, SYGVNS. The CDR3 is 15 amino acids. Trimming at V came to 5 bases and at J to 5 bases, leaving 11 bases not matched to a gene. CDR3 sequence reads: CASSRDYPRKETQYF. As DNA, the CDR3 is TGTGCCAGCAGTAGGGACTACCCAAGGAAGGAGACCCAGTACTTC.

The CDR3 spells CASSQAGTGYTEAFF. The CDR3, as DNA: TGTGCCAGCAGCCAAGCCGGGACAGGCTACACTGAAGCTTTCTTT. The V gene is TRBV3-1 (or the pseudogene TRBV3-2), the J gene TRBJ1-1; 8 bases line up with TRBD1. Germline loops: CDR1 LGHDT, CDR2 YNNKEL (reference sequence). The CDR3 is 15 residues long. With 1 base clipped from V and 3 bases from J, the junction kept 4 bases outside the gene matches.

The chain has TRBV18 and TRBJ1-4, with D perhaps matching TRBD1 (6 bases). Trimming took 3 bases from V and 6 from J, leaving 11 bases between them. CDR1 and CDR2 (germline): KGHSH, LQKENI. This CDR3 contains 14 residues. The CDR3, as DNA: TGTGCCAGCTCACCGGAGACAGGTGATGAAAAACTGTTTTTT. As protein: CASSPETGDEKLFF.

The V and J genes are TRBV30 and TRBJ1-5; no clear D gene. Looked up from germline, CDR1 is GTSNPN and CDR2 is SVGIG (reference sequence). The CDR3 extends over 13 amino acids. V was cut by 7 bases and J by 4 bases, with 14 bases left in between. Here the CDR3 DNA reads TGTGCCTTCGCAGACGGACTAAATCAGCCCCAGCATTTT. It translates to CAFADGLNQPQHF.

This sequence joins TRBV5-1 and TRBJ2-1, with TRBD2 matching over 10 bases. Trimming removed 7 bases from V and 5 bases from J; junction bases left unmatched: 12. This CDR3 spans 16 amino acids. Germline lookup yields CDR1 SGHRS and CDR2 YFSETQ. CDR3 sequence: CASSRTSGTDDNEQFF. The DNA for the CDR3 is TGCGCCAGCTCGAGGACTAGCGGCACTGACGACAATGAGCAGTTCTTC.

The chain recombines TRBV10-2 with TRBJ1-1; 7 nucleotides match TRBD1. Germline values: CDR1 WSHSY, CDR2 SAAADI. The CDR3 totals 12 residues. V lost 2 bases, J lost 10 bases, and 4 bases stayed unmatched. The CDR3 nucleotides are TGCGCCAGCAGTGAGCCACAGGGGCTAGCTTTCTTT. It codes for CASSEPQGLAFF.

This chain links TRBV19 with TRBJ1-6, with 8 nucleotides matching TRBD1. The CDR3 is 15 residues long. The ends lost 7 bases at V and 5 bases at J; junction bases unmatched: 7. CDR1 is LNHDA and CDR2 is SQIVND in the germline V gene (reference sequence). The CDR3, as DNA: TGTGCCAGTAAACGACAGGGGTTAAATAATTCACCCCTCCACTTT. It specifies CASKRQGLNNSPLHF. Full variable domain (rest looked up from reference TRBV19 and TRBJ1-6): DGGITQSPKYLFRKEGQNVTLSCEQNLNHDAMYWYRQDPGQGLRLIYYSQIVNDFQKGDIAEGYSVSREKKESFPLTVTSAQKNPTAFYLCASKRQGLNNSPLHFGNGTRLTVT.

The chain combines TRBV5-1 with TRBJ1-4, with D perhaps TRBD1 (6 bases). There are 14 residues in the CDR3. Trimming took 0 bases from V and 3 from J, leaving 6 bases between them. CDR1 is SGHRS and CDR2 is YFSETQ in the germline V gene. The CDR3 DNA is TGCGCCAGCAGCTTGGGGGGGCCTAATGAAAAACTGTTTTTT. Residues: CASSLGGPNEKLFF.

The J gene is TRBJ1-2, the V gene TRBV5-1; perhaps TRBD1 as D (6 bases). The CDR3 contains 16 residues. The V and J ends lost 5 bases and 8 bases respectively, with 25 bases between them. Germline V CDR1 and CDR2: SGHRS, YFSETQ. The CDR3: CASSLGGVALTSGYTF. DNA of the CDR3: TGCGCCAGCAGTTTAGGGGGAGTGGCCCTCACCTCCGGCTACACCTTC.

This clone was seen a few times. The chain joins TRBV10-3 to TRBJ1-2; D is perhaps TRBD1 (5 bases). The germline CDR1 and CDR2 sequences are ENHRY and SYGVKD. V was pared by 8 bases and J by 3 bases, with 13 bases between. This CDR3 is 13 amino acids long. The CDR3 is CAIVRGSDYGYTF. CDR3 in DNA: TGTGCCATCGTCCGGGGGTCGGACTATGGCTACACCTTC.

The CDR3 spells CASSPQTGRNYGYTF. For the CDR3, the DNA is TGTGCCAGCAGCCCCCAGACAGGGCGCAACTATGGCTACACCTTC. J is TRBJ1-2 and V is TRBV9; 7 bases agree with TRBD1. The V gene end was trimmed by 4 bases and the J gene end by 2 bases; junction bases not matched to a gene: 8. CDR1 is SGDLS and CDR2 is YYNGEE in the germline V gene. This CDR3 is built from 15 residues. Full variable domain (remainder filled in from reference TRBV9 and TRBJ1-2): DSGVTQTPKHLITATGQRVTLRCSPRSGDLSVYWYQQSLDQGLQFLIQYYNGEERAKGNILERFSAQQFPDLHSELNLSSLELGDSALYFCASSPQTGRNYGYTFGSGTRLTVV.

The chain employs TRBV3-1 (or the pseudogene TRBV3-2) and TRBJ2-1; D gene uncertain. In germline, CDR1 is LGHDT, CDR2 YNNKEL (reference sequence). This CDR3 comprises 11 residues. Trimming pared 8 bases from V and 6 bases from J, leaving 8 bases between. The CDR3 region is CASESINEQFF. The CDR3 nucleotides are TGTGCCAGCGAGAGCATCAATGAGCAGTTCTTC.